The clone carrying this TCR beta chain has a single count. Assay: immunoSEQ multiplex PCR; the TCRdb copy retains only in-frame clones and omits some. The data contain some 64,000 clones, around 87% of them singletons. The CDR3 contains 21 residues. Germline CDR1 is SGHRS and CDR2 is YFSETQ. V shed 3 bases and J 0 bases; nucleotides not matched to a gene: 18. This entry belongs to a study of control samples from healthy donors and cancer patients. This receptor was identified in a woman between 45 and 60 years old with head and neck cancer. The J gene is TRBJ2-1, the V gene TRBV5-1, with TRBD2 identical over 10 bases. Sample: PBMCs. As DNA, the CDR3 is TGCGCCAGCAGCTCGGACCTGTCTAGCGGGGGCCTTCGAAGCTCCTACAATGAGCAGTTCTTC. This sequence encodes CASSSDLSSGGLRSSYNEQFF.